This T cell receptor (beta chain) was recovered during a study of blood T cell repertoires in COVID-19. Study as a whole: Nucleic acid was either cDNA or gDNA, and it came from T cells, B-cell-depleted T cells, or PBMCs.

The CDR3 contains 16 residues. Germline assignment: CDR1 MNHNY and CDR2 SVGAGI (reference sequence). With 6 bases removed from V and 2 bases from J, the gap between germline ends came to 18 bases. The table came from immunoSEQ multiplex PCR; TCRdb's copy has only in-frame clones and leaves some out. This sample yields 150,000 to 160,000 clones, of which about 85% are seen a single time; 0.63% belongs to the top ten. This chain links TRBV6-6 with TRBJ2-3; tentative D call: TRBD2 (6 bases). The material sequenced was peripheral blood. This receptor was identified in a man aged 55 to 70 with COVID-19, enrolled during active disease. CDR3 in amino acids: CASSAWEDSNTDTQYF. The CDR3, as DNA: TGTGCCAGCAGCGCGTGGGAGGATTCGAACACAGATACGCAGTATTTT.